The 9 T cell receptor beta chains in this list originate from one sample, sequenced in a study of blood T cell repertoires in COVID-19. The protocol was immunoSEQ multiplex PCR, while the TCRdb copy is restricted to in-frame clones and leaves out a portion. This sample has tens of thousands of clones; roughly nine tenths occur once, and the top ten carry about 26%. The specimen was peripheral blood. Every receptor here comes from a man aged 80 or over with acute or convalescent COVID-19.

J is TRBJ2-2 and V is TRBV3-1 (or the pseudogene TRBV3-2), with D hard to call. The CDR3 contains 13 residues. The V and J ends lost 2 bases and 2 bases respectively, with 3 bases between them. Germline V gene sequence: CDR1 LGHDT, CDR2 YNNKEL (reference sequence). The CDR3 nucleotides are TGTGCCAGCAGCCAACTAAACACCGGGGAGCTGTTTTTT. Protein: CASSQLNTGELFF.

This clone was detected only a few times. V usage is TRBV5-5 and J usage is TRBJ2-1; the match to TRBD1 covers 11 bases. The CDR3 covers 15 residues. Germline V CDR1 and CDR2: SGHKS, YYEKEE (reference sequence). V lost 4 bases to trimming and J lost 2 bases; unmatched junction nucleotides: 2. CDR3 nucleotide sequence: TGTGCCAGCAGCCTGGGACAGGGGGCCTACAATGAGCAGTTCTTC. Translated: CASSLGQGAYNEQFF. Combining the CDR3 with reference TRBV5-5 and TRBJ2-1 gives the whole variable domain DAGVTQSPTHLIKTRGQQVTLRCSPISGHKSVSWYQQVLGQGPQFIFQYYEKEERGRGNFPDRFSARQFPNYSSELNVNALLLGDSALYLCASSLGQGAYNEQFFGPGTRLTVL.

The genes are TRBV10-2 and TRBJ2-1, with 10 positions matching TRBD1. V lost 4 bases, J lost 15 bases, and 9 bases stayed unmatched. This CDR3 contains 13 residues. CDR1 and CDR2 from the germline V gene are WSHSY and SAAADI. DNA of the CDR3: TGCGCCAGCAGTGCGACAGGGGGCTTTCCATGGTTCTTC. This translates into CASSATGGFPWFF.

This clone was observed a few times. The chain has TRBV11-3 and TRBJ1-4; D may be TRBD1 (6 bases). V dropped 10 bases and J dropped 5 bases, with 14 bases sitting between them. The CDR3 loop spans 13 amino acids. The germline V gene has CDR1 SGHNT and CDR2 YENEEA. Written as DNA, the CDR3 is TGTGCCACATGGACAGATGCAAATGAAAAACTGTTTTTT. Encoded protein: CATWTDANEKLFF.

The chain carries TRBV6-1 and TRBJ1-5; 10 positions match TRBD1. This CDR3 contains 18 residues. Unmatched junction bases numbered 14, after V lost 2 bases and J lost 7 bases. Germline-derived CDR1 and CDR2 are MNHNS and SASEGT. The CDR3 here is CASSEPPGQGRLRQPQHF. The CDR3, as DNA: TGTGCCAGCAGTGAACCCCCGGGACAGGGGCGCTTGCGACAGCCCCAGCATTTT.

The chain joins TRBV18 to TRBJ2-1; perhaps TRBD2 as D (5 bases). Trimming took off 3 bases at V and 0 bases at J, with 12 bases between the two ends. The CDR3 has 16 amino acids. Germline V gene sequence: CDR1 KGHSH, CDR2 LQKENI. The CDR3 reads CASSPRTLGSYNEQFF. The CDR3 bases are TGTGCCAGCTCACCCCGGACTTTAGGCTCCTACAATGAGCAGTTCTTC. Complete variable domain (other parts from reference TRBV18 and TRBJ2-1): NAGVMQNPRHLVRRRGQEARLRCSPMKGHSHVYWYRQLPEEGLKFMVYLQKENIIDESGMPKERFSAEFPKEGPSILRIQQVVRGDSAAYFCASSPRTLGSYNEQFFGPGTRLTVL.

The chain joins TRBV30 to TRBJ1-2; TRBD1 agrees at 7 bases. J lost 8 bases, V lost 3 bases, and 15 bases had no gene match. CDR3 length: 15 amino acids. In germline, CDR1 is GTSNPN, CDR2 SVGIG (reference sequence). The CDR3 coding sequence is TGTGCCTGGAGCCCGATATACAGGGGACTGGAGGGCTACACCTTC. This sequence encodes CAWSPIYRGLEGYTF.

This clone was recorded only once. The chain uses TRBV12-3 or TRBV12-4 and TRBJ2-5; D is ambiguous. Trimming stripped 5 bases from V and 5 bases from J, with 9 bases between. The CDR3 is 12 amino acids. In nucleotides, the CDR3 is TGTGCCAGCAGTCCGACTGGGGAGACCCAGTACTTC. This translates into CASSPTGETQYF.

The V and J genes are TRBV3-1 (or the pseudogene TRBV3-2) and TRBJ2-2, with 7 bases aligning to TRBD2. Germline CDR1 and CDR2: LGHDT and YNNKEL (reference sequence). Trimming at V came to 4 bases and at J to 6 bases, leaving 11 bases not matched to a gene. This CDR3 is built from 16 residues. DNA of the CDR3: TGTGCCAGCAGCCTCCAGCTAGCGGTAGGGCCCGGGGAGCTGTTTTTT. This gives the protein CASSLQLAVGPGELFF.